Below are 2 T cell receptor beta chains sequenced from a single sample in a study of glioma-infiltrating T cells. Amplification of TCR alpha and beta CDR3 regions from RNA used iRepertoire nested multiplex PCR. A single record per CDR3 protein comes from TCRdb applying MiXCR to the multiplex PCR reads. This sample yields tens of thousands of distinct CDR3 sequences, of which about a quarter are seen a single time; about 6.7% belongs to the top ten. The sequencing sample was made of glioma tissue, nonneoplastic brain tissue, or PBMCs (not recorded which). Receptors originate from a human donor with low-grade glioma or glioblastoma, undergoing nonglioma brain surgery, or in good health (not recorded which).

Relative to its sample, this clonotype is medium-sized. This chain joins TRBV6-2 or TRBV6-3 and TRBJ2-3; 10 positions match TRBD1. The CDR3 sequence is 14 residues long. V gave up 5 bases and J gave up 5 bases; unmatched junction bases: 4. Germline V gene data show CDR1 as MNHEY and CDR2 as SVGEGT. The CDR3 loop is CASSTGTGVDTQYF. CDR3 sequence (DNA): TGTGCCAGCAGTACCGGGACAGGGGTAGATACGCAGTATTTT.

The chain recombines TRBV3-1 with TRBJ2-1; 7 bases agree with TRBD2. The germline V gene has CDR1 LGHDT and CDR2 YNNKEL (reference sequence). J lost 8 bases, V lost 2 bases, and 12 bases had no gene match. This CDR3 contains 16 residues. CDR3 amino acids: CASSQYAPGLGDEQFF. Here the CDR3 DNA reads TGTGCCAGCAGCCAATACGCCCCCGGACTAGGGGATGAGCAGTTCTTC.